The entry that follows covers one T cell receptor (beta chain) sequence. The data were obtained in a study of blood T cell repertoires in COVID-19. Germline V gene sequence: CDR1 MGHRA, CDR2 YSYEKL. This CDR3 has 13 amino acids. Trimming cost V 10 bases and J 2 bases; bases outside gene matches: 4. Sequencing was performed with immunoSEQ multiplex PCR; in TCRdb, only in-frame clones are kept and a portion is missing. The sample lists 110,000 or so clones, around 83% occurring once. V usage is TRBV4-1 and J usage is TRBJ1-1; 10 bases match TRBD1. The sequence came from a woman aged 55-70 years with COVID-19, enrolled during active disease. Sample: peripheral blood. The CDR3 bases are TGCGCCATCCAGACAGGGGGCAACACTGAAGCTTTCTTT. Amino acids: CAIQTGGNTEAFF.